This T cell receptor beta chain derives from a study of spatial heterogeneity in lung cancer. About the research overall: The donors were fewer than 80 patients with non-small cell lung cancer that was early-stage and untreated. In cases with available follow-up PBMC samples, these were sequenced at a median of approximately two years after resection. There were consistently more beta-chain sequences detected than alpha-chain sequences.

CDR3 size: 18 residues. The ends were cut back, 6 bases at V and 0 bases at J, with 20 bases in the middle. Time point described: blood at routine non-recurrence follow-up after resection. Unsorted whole RNA of tumor, nontumor lung or frozen PBMC was sequenced. TCRdb recomputed calls from the 5' RACE reads with MiXCR, one row per CDR3 protein. The sample carries under 150,000 distinct CDR3 sequences, more than 9% recorded once. This clonotype has just a few counts. The starting material was PBMCs, obtained at follow-up. V and J are TRBV12-3 or TRBV12-4 and TRBJ1-4; D unclear. The TCR originated in a male donor with early-stage non-small cell lung cancer. The CDR3 region has the DNA TGTGCCAGCAGCCTACGGGGTTCTCGAGTATCAACTAATGAAAAACTGTTTTTT. It specifies CASSLRGSRVSTNEKLFF.